Described below is a single T cell receptor (beta chain) sequence and its context. Its target antigen remains unknown. The record has no base qualities; no much larger clone is one base away. From the cysteine through the phenylalanine, the CDR3 covers 15 amino acids. Here the CDR3 DNA is all that survives: 45 bases in frame from base 1. From a lookup of the germline V gene, CDR1 and CDR2 are SGHRS and YFSETQ. V is shortened by 0 bases, J by 4 bases, and the region joining them spans 13 bases. The data stem from a study of a mutant IDH1 vaccine in newly diagnosed glioma (dated by TCRdb to 2020 to 2023). In the study overall: Patients were given eight vaccinations, in weeks 1, 3, 5, 7, 11, 15, 19 and 23, which matched visits V03 through V10. Peripheral blood was collected at six visits: V03 (baseline), V05, V07, V10, V12 and V13. Prior to enrollment, patients had been given standard therapy consisting of radiotherapy alone, temozolomide alone, or radiochemotherapy with temozolomide, with the combination given to most patients. Longitudinal TCRB deep sequencing was performed for about two dozen treated patients wherever samples were available for exploratory analyses. Of the roughly 30 treated patients, approximately 62% were male and roughly 40% were female, and a mean age of roughly 40 years was recorded. Vaccination began 4-6 weeks after radiotherapy alone, or alongside temozolomide cycles in the chemotherapy-containing groups.

To prepare the library, the immunoSEQ multiplex PCR assay was applied. Rearranged TCR beta chain sequences were amplified with the hsTCRB Kit following the manufacturer's protocol. Sequencing of TCRB libraries was carried out on an Illumina MiSeq. The study's own analysis went as follows. The proprietary platform of the kit vendor was used for demultiplexing, trimming and gene mapping. The clones in this table, taken by TCRdb from immuneACCESS, are in-frame only. Not every clone is retained; where verified, under half of the shortfall comes from an unresolved V gene, and the cause of the rest is unknown. The V and J calls and clone size come from that table; D and trimming were worked out from the DNA. For this sample there are approximately 41,000 clones; more than 60% appear just once. The leading ten clones occupy about 6.3% of the sample. The sample's time point label is to be understood as: week 23, last vaccination. Every vaccine dose consisted of 300 ug of a 20-mer mutant IDH1 peptide in Montanide, administered subcutaneously together with topical imiquimod. Donors had newly diagnosed WHO grade 3 or 4 IDH1-mutant astrocytomas with loss of nuclear ATRX. The samples were drawn from NOA16, a multicentre, single-arm, open-label phase I trial in Germany that tested a mutant IDH1 peptide vaccine in humans for the first time. The DNeasy Blood and Tissue Kit was used to extract genomic DNA from EDTA blood for TCRB sequencing.

Overall results and qualifications from the work: PBMC samples for TCRB deep sequencing were selected based on availability. Changes in the top peripheral T cell clonotypes picked up by TCRB sequencing did not appear to be linked to pseudoprogression. Immune responses induced by the vaccine were seen in 90% to 95% of patients across multiple MHC alleles. The authors noted that analyses of patient blood samples could not be reproduced because of sample limitations.

Sequences were derived from PBMCs, sampled from a glioma patient whose treatment included an IDH1 peptide vaccine. This TCR derives from a woman in her 40s with glioma. Some clones in this sample may be carry-over from other donors' samples. In this chain, TRBV5-1 is recombined with TRBJ2-5; the D gene is perhaps TRBD1, from 6 matching bases. The DNA sequence follows: TGCGCCAGCAGCTTGGTTCGACAGGAAAGAGAGACCCAGTACTTC. Translated, it reads CASSLVRQERETQYF.